This T cell receptor beta chain is from a study of shared clonotypes between healthy human individuals. Germline CDR1 SNHLY, CDR2 FYNNEI. The junction had 12 bases not matched to a gene; V was cut back by 5 bases and J by 8 bases. This CDR3 contains 15 residues. Clones were read by immunoSEQ multiplex PCR, and TCRdb kept only the in-frame ones, dropping some. This table holds over a million clones, more than 75% found once. The rearrangement links TRBV2 to TRBJ2-1; 7 bases map to TRBD2. Material: memory CD4+ T cells from PBMCs. The subset: CD45RA-negative fraction. This receptor was obtained from a man younger than 35 in good health. Some clones in this sample may be carry-over from other donors' samples. For the CDR3, the DNA is TGTGCCAGCAGTAACCCCGGGACTACAAGCGATGAGCAGTTCTTC. It is translated as CASSNPGTTSDEQFF.